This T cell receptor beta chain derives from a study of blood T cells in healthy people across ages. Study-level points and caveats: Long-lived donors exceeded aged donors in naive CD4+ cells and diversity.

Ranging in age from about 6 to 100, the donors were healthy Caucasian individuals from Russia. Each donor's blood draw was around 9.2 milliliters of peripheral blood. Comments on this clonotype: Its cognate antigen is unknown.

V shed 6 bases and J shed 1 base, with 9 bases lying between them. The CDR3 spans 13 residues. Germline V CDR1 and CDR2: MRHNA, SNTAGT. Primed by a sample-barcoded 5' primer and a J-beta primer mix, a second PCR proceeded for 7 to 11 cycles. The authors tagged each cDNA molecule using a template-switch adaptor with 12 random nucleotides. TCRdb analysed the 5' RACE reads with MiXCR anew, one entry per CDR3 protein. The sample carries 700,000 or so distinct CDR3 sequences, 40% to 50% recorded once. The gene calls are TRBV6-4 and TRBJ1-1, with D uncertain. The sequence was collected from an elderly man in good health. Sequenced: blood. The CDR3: CASSERENTEAFF. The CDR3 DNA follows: TGTGCCAGCAGCGAACGAGAGAACACTGAAGCTTTCTTT.